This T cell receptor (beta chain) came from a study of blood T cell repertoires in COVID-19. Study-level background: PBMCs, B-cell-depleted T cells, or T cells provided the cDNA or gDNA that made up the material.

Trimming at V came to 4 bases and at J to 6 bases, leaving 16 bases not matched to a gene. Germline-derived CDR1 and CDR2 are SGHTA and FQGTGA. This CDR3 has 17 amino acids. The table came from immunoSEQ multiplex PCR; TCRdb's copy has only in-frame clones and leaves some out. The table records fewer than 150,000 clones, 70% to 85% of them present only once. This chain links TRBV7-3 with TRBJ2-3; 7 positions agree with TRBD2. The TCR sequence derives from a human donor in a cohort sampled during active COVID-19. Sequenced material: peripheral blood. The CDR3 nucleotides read TGTGCCAGCAGCTCACGGACTAGTTTCGGGGGAAAGGATACGCAGTATTTT. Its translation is CASSSRTSFGGKDTQYF.